A selection of T cell receptor beta chains follows, all from one sample in a study of T cell repertoires in cytomegalovirus infection. TCRdb reanalysed the reads using MiXCR and keeps one entry per CDR3 protein. Here the sample spans fewer than 950,000 distinct CDR3 sequences, approximately 32% being singletons. These receptors are not linked to any known antigen. The source was cultured CD8+ T cells from PBMCs, collected from culture after CMV antigen stimulation. All receptors come from a human donor in good health (CMV status not recorded). Some clones in this sample may be carry-over from other donors' samples. Both conserved end residues are part of each CDR3. The order of the fields is CDR3 length, D gene, J gene, clone size, V gene, CDR3 DNA, CDR3 protein. D genes are given only for firm matches. Only part of the rows carry a size: once, few, many, or a class if the clone is expanded.

15 NA TRBJ1-2 NA TRBV10-3 TGTGCCATCAGTACTCCGGCGTGGGCCACGAATGGCTACACCTTC CAISTPAWATNGYTF
15 NA TRBJ1-1 few TRBV6-2/TRBV6-3 TGTGCCAGCAGTTCTTTGGCAGGGGTCGTCACTGAAGCTTTCTTT CASSSLAGVVTEAFF
15 NA TRBJ2-3 few TRBV5-5 TGTGCCAGCAGCTTGCCGGTCCGGGGCACAGATACGCAGTATTTT CASSLPVRGTDTQYF
18 NA TRBJ2-5 many TRBV7-6 TGTGCCAGCAGCTTACCCCGCGATAGCGGAATAATCCAAGAGACCCAGTACTTC CASSLPRDSGIIQETQYF
13 NA TRBJ2-7 NA TRBV20-1 TGCAGTGCTAAAGGCAGGGTGAACTACGAGCAGTACTTC CSAKGRVNYEQYF
14 NA TRBJ2-5 many TRBV7-2 TGTGCCAGCAGCTTAAACAGTCTCCAAGAGACCCAGTACTTC CASSLNSLQETQYF
16 NA TRBJ2-3 NA TRBV5-4 TGTGCCAGCAGCTTGAGGGGTCCTGGCTACGGAGATACGCAGTATTTT CASSLRGPGYGDTQYF
16 NA TRBJ2-3 many TRBV7-6 TGTGCCAGCAGCTTAGACCGGGACTCCGGCACAGATACGCAGTATTTT CASSLDRDSGTDTQYF
14 NA TRBJ2-4 NA TRBV9 TGTGCCAGCAGCGCGACCTTGGGACTGGGCATTCAGTACTTC CASSATLGLGIQYF
16 NA TRBJ1-2 NA TRBV6-5 TGTGCCAGCAGTTATCTCACGACCGGGACCGACTATGGCTACACCTTC CASSYLTTGTDYGYTF
15 NA TRBJ1-1 many TRBV7-3 TGTGCCAGCAGCCCGGCGGGGGGGCCGAACACTGAAGCTTTCTTT CASSPAGGPNTEAFF
12 NA TRBJ2-1 NA TRBV12-3/TRBV12-4 TGTGCCAGCAGTTCAGGGACGAATGAGCAGTTCTTC CASSSGTNEQFF
13 NA TRBJ1-2 few TRBV10-3 TGTGCCATCAGTGAGGTACAGAACTATGGCTACACCTTC CAISEVQNYGYTF
12 NA TRBJ1-2 NA TRBV27 TGTGCCAGCAGGTCGGGGTACTATGGCTACACCTTC CASRSGYYGYTF
18 TRBD1 TRBJ1-1 many TRBV7-6 TGTGCCAGCAGCTTAGCGGTGGCAGGGGGTCCCTTGAACACTGAAGCTTTCTTT CASSLAVAGGPLNTEAFF
15 TRBD2 TRBJ2-7 few TRBV7-6 TGTGCCAGCAGCCACTTAGCGGGGGCCGCCTACGAGCAGTACTTC CASSHLAGAAYEQYF
13 NA TRBJ1-2 NA TRBV12-3/TRBV12-4 TGTGCCAGCAGTGCCGGGAAGGCCTATGGCTACACCTTC CASSAGKAYGYTF
12 NA TRBJ2-1 NA TRBV25-1 TGTGCCAGCAGTGAACCCCCCCGTGAGCAGTTCTTC CASSEPPREQFF
13 NA TRBJ2-3 NA TRBV10-3 TGTGCCATCAGTGGCCTTGCCCCAGATACGCAGTATTTT CAISGLAPDTQYF
15 TRBD1 TRBJ2-3 few TRBV6-6 TGTGCCACCCTGAGGGGGCCACTTAGCACAGATACGCAGTATTTT CATLRGPLSTDTQYF
16 NA TRBJ2-1 NA TRBV7-3 TGTGCCAGCAGCTTAACGAGGCAGGCCCGATACAATGAGCAGTTCTTC CASSLTRQARYNEQFF
17 TRBD1 TRBJ1-5 NA TRBV20-1 TGCAGTGCTAGTGCACCACGACAGGGGGCGAGAGTTCAGCCCCAGCATTTT CSASAPRQGARVQPQHF
14 NA TRBJ2-5 NA TRBV7-9 TGTGCCAGCAGCCCTCCCGGGGCAGGGGAGACCCAGTACTTC CASSPPGAGETQYF
15 NA TRBJ2-1 few TRBV29-1 TGCAGCTCCCCGGCTCGGACGGGGGCTGGCGATGAGCAGTTCTTC CSSPARTGAGDEQFF
14 NA TRBJ1-2 NA TRBV6-5 TGTGCCAGCAGTTACTCGATCTCCGGGCCAAGCTACACCTTC CASSYSISGPSYTF
14 NA TRBJ2-5 NA TRBV11-2 TGTGCCAGCAGCTTACCCGACGTTGGCGAGACCCAGTACTTC CASSLPDVGETQYF
15 TRBD1 TRBJ2-1 NA TRBV27 TGTGCCAGCACCCTGGACAGGGGGCGTTTAAATGAGCAGTTCTTC CASTLDRGRLNEQFF
12 TRBD1 TRBJ1-5 NA TRBV7-9 TGTGCCATCGGACAGGTTAATCAGCCCCAGCATTTT CAIGQVNQPQHF
16 NA TRBJ2-1 few TRBV7-9 TGTGCCAGCAGCTCCTCCGGGGGCCGAGTGGTCAATGAGCAGTTCTTC CASSSSGGRVVNEQFF
15 NA TRBJ2-1 NA TRBV7-6 TGTGCCAGCAGGTCCACGACCTACCTGGACAATGAGCAGTTCTTC CASRSTTYLDNEQFF
13 NA TRBJ1-1 NA TRBV10-1 TGCGCCAGCTCGAACAGCATGAACACTGAAGCTTTCTTT CASSNSMNTEAFF
15 TRBD1 TRBJ2-2 NA TRBV11-2 TGTGCCAGCACCCAAACCCGCAGGGGGCCTGGGGAGCTGTTTTTT CASTQTRRGPGELFF
13 NA TRBJ1-2 few TRBV7-8 TGTGCCAGCAGCTTAGGTCCGCCACATGGCTACACCTTC CASSLGPPHGYTF
15 NA TRBJ2-7 few TRBV4-1 TGCGCCAGCAGCCCGGGGGCCACGGGGGCCTACGAGCAGTACTTC CASSPGATGAYEQYF
16 NA TRBJ1-4 NA TRBV4-3 TGCGCCAGCAGCCTCCAGTGGGTATCGACTAATGAAAAACTGTTTTTT CASSLQWVSTNEKLFF
13 TRBD1 TRBJ2-1 NA TRBV12-3/TRBV12-4 TGTGCCAGCAGAGGGGGACAGTACAATGAGCAGTTCTTC CASRGGQYNEQFF